This T cell receptor (beta chain) was recorded in a study of T-cell memory formation after mild COVID-19. At the level of the study: TCR clusters were mostly donor specific. Study-wide results and caveats: Second-wave clones that peaked on day 37 lacked confirmed SARS-CoV-2 specificity. Those CD4+ clones that contracted were mainly in CM and EM (CD8+ ones in EMRA).

The V gene's germline CDR1 is LGHNA and CDR2 YSLEER. The germline V and J ends were trimmed by 4 bases and 0 bases, with 10 bases remaining between them. The CDR3 consists of 15 residues. A note on this clonotype: What it recognizes is unknown.

Via MiXCR, TCRdb re-called the 5' RACE reads, giving one row per CDR3 protein. The sample records fewer than 700,000 distinct CDR3 sequences, roughly a fifth being singletons. The sequenced sample consisted of PBMCs or a T cell subset sorted from them (not recorded which). The TCR sequence derives from an adult woman who had mild COVID-19 (a few samples of this study predate the infection). Cell type and time point are not known. The chain carries TRBV4-3 and TRBJ1-5; TRBD1 might be the D (5 bases). The chain's CDR3 is CASSLDTDSNQPQHF. CDR3 nucleotides: TGCGCCAGCAGCCTGGACACAGATAGCAATCAGCCCCAGCATTTT.